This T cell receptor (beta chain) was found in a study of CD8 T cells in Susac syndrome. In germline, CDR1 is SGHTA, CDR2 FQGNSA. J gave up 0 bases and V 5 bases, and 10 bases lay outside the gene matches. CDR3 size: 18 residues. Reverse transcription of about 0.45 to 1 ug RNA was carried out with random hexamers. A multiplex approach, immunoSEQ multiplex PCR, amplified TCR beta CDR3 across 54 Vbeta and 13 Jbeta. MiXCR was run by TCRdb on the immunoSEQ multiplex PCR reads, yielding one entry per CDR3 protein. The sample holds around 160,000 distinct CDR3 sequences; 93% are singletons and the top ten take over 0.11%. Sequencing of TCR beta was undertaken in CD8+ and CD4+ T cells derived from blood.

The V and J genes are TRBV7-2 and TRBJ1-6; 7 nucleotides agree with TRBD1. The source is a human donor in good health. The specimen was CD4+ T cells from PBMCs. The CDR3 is CASSPGQRLSSYNSPLHF. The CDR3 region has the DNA TGTGCCAGCAGCCCGGGACAGAGACTTAGCTCCTATAATTCACCCCTCCACTTT. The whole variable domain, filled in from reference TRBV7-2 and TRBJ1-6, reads GAGVSQSPSNKVTEKGKDVELRCDPISGHTALYWYRQSLGQGLEFLIYFQGNSAPDKSGLPSDRFSAERTGGSVSTLTIQRTQQEDSAVYLCASSPGQRLSSYNSPLHFGNGTRLTVT.